Sequencing of this T cell receptor (beta chain) was carried out in a study of cytomegalovirus exposure and HLA in healthy donors. Study details: The 120 or so validation repertoires used a platform that matched the one used for the 500 to 700 first-cohort repertoires, as a later analysis reported.

For this clone: Antigen unknown.

Here immunoSEQ multiplex PCR was the method, and the copy in TCRdb shows in-frame clones only, minus some. The table lists about 280,000 clones, approximately 87% of them singletons. Study-wide results and limits: Most TCR sequences were uncommon, yet certain public TCRs appeared in many donors.

The clonotype originates from a woman younger than 30 in good health and CMV-seronegative. The sequenced sample consisted of PBMCs.

The CDR3 sequence is CASSLYDGRRSGNTIYF. The DNA for the CDR3 is TGTGCCAGCAGTTTATATGACGGGAGGCGATCTGGAAACACCATATATTTT. The chain employs TRBV27 and TRBJ1-3; the D is unclear. The germline V gene encodes CDR1 MNHEY and CDR2 SMNVEV (reference sequence). The ends were cut back, 1 base at V and 1 base at J, with 14 bases in the middle. CDR3 size: 17 residues.